This T cell receptor (beta chain) was recorded in a study of T cell changes during pregnancy in multiple sclerosis. The CDR3 totals 16 residues. The germline V gene has CDR1 SSHAT and CDR2 FNYEAQ (reference sequence). Assay used: immunoSEQ multiplex PCR; TCRdb lists only in-frame clones, some missing. The profile shows over 30,000 clones, just over 85% of them singletons. Points on this clone: The junction shows a germline mismatch at one end, possibly a read error.

J is TRBJ2-5 and V is TRBV7-7, with TRBD1 identical over 9 bases. The receptor was derived from a female donor with multiple sclerosis, enrolled in a pregnancy study. The sequencing used CD4+ T cells from peripheral blood mononuclear cells, collected before pregnancy. Here the CDR3 reads CASSWGPGQGLATQYF. The CDR3 DNA reads TGTGCTAGCAGCTGGGGACCGGGACAGGGTTTAGCGACCCAGTACTTC. The entire variable domain, with the rest obtained from reference TRBV7-7 and TRBJ2-5, is as follows: GAGVSQSPRYKVTKRGQDVTLRCDPISSHATLYWYQQALGQGPEFLTYFNYEAQPDKSGLPSDRFSAERPEGSISTLTIQRTEQRDSAMYRCASSWGPGQGLATQYFGPGTRLLVL.